Each of the 29 T cell receptor beta chains below was sequenced from the same sample in a study of T cell repertoires in cytomegalovirus infection. TCRdb reprocessed the reads with MiXCR, giving one entry per CDR3 protein. The sample lists around 530,000 distinct CDR3 sequences, less than 30% occurring once. The material sequenced was PBMCs. The source is a human donor in good health (CMV status not recorded). Some clones in this sample may be carry-over from other donors' samples.

This chain joins TRBV20-1 and TRBJ2-3, with 7 bases matching TRBD2. Germline V lookup: CDR1 DFQATT, CDR2 SNEGSKA (reference sequence). This CDR3 is 15 amino acids long. The V gene end was trimmed by 1 base and the J gene end by 3 bases; junction bases not matched to a gene: 7. CDR3 sequence reads: CSARGWRERTDTQYF. The CDR3 DNA reads TGCAGTGCTAGAGGGTGGCGGGAGAGGACAGATACGCAGTATTTT.

The chain has TRBV6-1 and TRBJ2-3; D unresolved. From germline, CDR1 is MNHNS and CDR2 SASEGT. The CDR3 has 12 residues. The ends were cut back, 10 bases at V and 3 bases at J, with 11 bases in the middle. The CDR3 reads CATQRPTDTQYF. CDR3 in DNA: TGTGCCACCCAGCGCCCGACAGATACGCAGTATTTT.

J is TRBJ2-4 and V is TRBV5-5; possibly TRBD1 or TRBD2 for D (5 bases each). V gave up 0 bases and J gave up 6 bases, with 13 bases separating them. The germline gives CDR1 SGHKS, CDR2 YYEKEE (reference sequence). The CDR3 length is 15 residues. The CDR3 sequence: CASSLGGDGRNIQYF. The DNA of the CDR3 is TGTGCCAGCAGCTTGGGTGGGGACGGTCGAAACATTCAGTACTTC.

This clonotype was counted a few times. This chain joins TRBV20-1 and TRBJ2-5; tentatively, D is TRBD2 (6 bases). V was shortened by 2 bases and J by 5 bases, with 15 bases between the two germline ends. In germline, CDR1 is DFQATT, CDR2 SNEGSKA (reference sequence). This CDR3 is built from 14 residues. CDR3 sequence reads: CSARNAGSVETQYF. The CDR3 DNA reads TGCAGTGCTAGAAATGCGGGATCAGTGGAGACCCAGTACTTC.

The chain recombines TRBV6-4 with TRBJ2-3; 9 bases align to TRBD2. Germline V gives CDR1 MRHNA, CDR2 SNTAGT. This CDR3 spans 15 amino acids. J was trimmed by 4 bases and V by 4 bases; bases with no gene match: 6. DNA for the CDR3: TGTGCCAGCAGTGCCCGAGCGGGGGGTCCAGATACGCAGTATTTT. Its translation: CASSARAGGPDTQYF.

The chain has TRBV12-3 or TRBV12-4 and TRBJ1-5, with a tentative D call TRBD1 (5 bases). The V end lost 4 bases, the J end lost 5 bases, and 21 bases lay between the germline ends. The CDR3 loop spans 17 amino acids. CDR3 protein: CASSSGVGLASDQPQHF. The CDR3 coding sequence is TGTGCCAGCAGTTCGGGGGTCGGTCTAGCGAGCGATCAGCCCCAGCATTTT.

The rearrangement joins TRBV11-2 to TRBJ2-3; unclear D gene. V gave up 4 bases and J gave up 0 bases, with 20 bases separating them. This CDR3 is built from 18 residues. Germline V lookup: CDR1 SGHAT, CDR2 FQNNGV. This CDR3 reads CASSSPPSPQTSTDTQYF. In DNA, the CDR3 is TGTGCCAGCAGCTCCCCCCCTAGTCCTCAGACTAGCACAGATACGCAGTATTTT.

Of note for this clonotype: The CDR3 ends on some other residue instead of the conserved phenylalanine or tryptophan, so this is likely a read error. This chain uses TRBV19 with TRBJ2-7; 9 nucleotides align to TRBD1. Germline V gives CDR1 LNHDA, CDR2 SQIVND (reference sequence). Trimming removed 4 bases from V and 2 bases from J; junction bases left unmatched: 6. The CDR3 loop spans 15 amino acids. This CDR3 reads CASSTGQGRTYEQYS. The CDR3 nucleotides read TGTGCCAGTAGTACCGGACAGGGGAGAACCTACGAGCAGTACTCC.

This clonotype was counted only a few times. The chain joins TRBV5-1 to TRBJ2-1; perhaps D is TRBD1 or TRBD2 (7 bases each). This CDR3 is built from 18 residues. Germline V CDR1 and CDR2: SGHRS, YFSETQ. V was pared by 3 bases and J by 5 bases, with 24 bases between. CDR3 coding DNA: TGCGCCAGCAGCTCCCAAAGGGGGCGGGGAGGGAACCACAATGAGCAGTTCTTC. Encoded protein: CASSSQRGRGGNHNEQFF.

The rearrangement joins TRBV20-1 to TRBJ2-3, with 10 bases identical to TRBD2. Germline V gene lookup returns CDR1 DFQATT and CDR2 SNEGSKA (reference sequence). V lost 3 bases to trimming and J lost 11 bases; unmatched junction nucleotides: 8. This CDR3 has 13 residues. In DNA, the CDR3 is TGCAGTGCTAGTTCCCTAGCGGGAGTGTGGCAGTATTTT. This encodes CSASSLAGVWQYF.

The chain joins TRBV7-2 to TRBJ2-5; no clear D gene. Trimming stripped 2 bases from V and 7 bases from J, with 14 bases between. The germline V gene has CDR1 SGHTA and CDR2 FQGNSA. The CDR3 consists of 14 residues. The CDR3 loop is CASSLKREPPTQYF. The CDR3 DNA reads TGTGCCAGCAGCTTAAAGCGCGAGCCCCCGACCCAGTACTTC.

The chain has TRBV6-2 or TRBV6-3 and TRBJ2-1; tentatively, D is TRBD2 (7 bases). V was trimmed by 2 bases and J by 7 bases, leaving 12 bases between them. This CDR3 has 14 amino acids. Per the germline V gene, CDR1 is MNHEY and CDR2 is SVGEGT. The CDR3 nucleotides read TGTGCCAGCAGTTACCTCCGGGGGGCTAATGAGCAGTTCTTC. Its translation is CASSYLRGANEQFF.

This clonotype has a handful of counts. The gene calls are TRBV4-2 and TRBJ1-1, with a weak D call TRBD1 (5 bases). The V end was cut by 3 bases, the J end by 0 bases, with 11 bases between. CDR1 and CDR2 from the germline V gene are LGHNA and YNFKEQ. The CDR3 runs to 15 residues. The CDR3 region has the DNA TGTGCCAGCAGCCAGGGGGGACGGTTGAACACTGAAGCTTTCTTT. It yields the protein CASSQGGRLNTEAFF.

V usage is TRBV30 and J usage is TRBJ1-4; D unresolved. The CDR3 spans 11 residues. Germline V gene data show CDR1 as GTSNPN and CDR2 as SVGIG (reference sequence). With 2 bases removed from V and 8 bases from J, the gap between germline ends came to 6 bases. The CDR3 DNA is TGTGCCTGGAGTCTATCCGAAAAACTGTTTTTT. Amino acid sequence: CAWSLSEKLFF.

This clonotype was seen a few times. V usage is TRBV6-2 or TRBV6-3 and J usage is TRBJ1-2; 7 bases agree with TRBD1. The CDR3 loop spans 16 amino acids. Trimming at V came to 7 bases and at J to 8 bases, leaving 19 bases not matched to a gene. CDR1 and CDR2 from the germline V gene are MNHEY and SVGEGT. The CDR3 nucleotides read TGTGCCAGCAACCCGCTCCCGGACAGGTCAGAGAGCGGCTACACCTTC. Its translation: CASNPLPDRSESGYTF.

This clonotype was recorded many times. The gene calls are TRBV7-7 and TRBJ2-6, with no clear D. Germline V lookup: CDR1 SSHAT, CDR2 FNYEAQ (reference sequence). CDR3 size: 16 residues. V dropped 2 bases and J dropped 2 bases, with 10 bases sitting between them. The CDR3 region has the DNA TGTGCCAGCAGCTTAACGACGCTAACTGGGGCCAACGTCCTGACTTTC. As protein: CASSLTTLTGANVLTF.

This chain uses TRBV4-1 with TRBJ1-2, with TRBD1 identical over 7 bases. Germline V lookup: CDR1 MGHRA, CDR2 YSYEKL. There are 13 residues in the CDR3. V lost 4 bases and J lost 8; bases outside the gene matches: 7. This CDR3 is CASSPRDSVGYTF. In nucleotides, the CDR3 is TGCGCCAGCAGCCCCCGGGACAGCGTAGGCTACACCTTC.

This clonotype occurred a few times. The chain uses TRBV7-8 and TRBJ2-7; 8 nucleotides align to TRBD1. Germline values: CDR1 SGHVS, CDR2 FQNEAQ. This CDR3 has 15 residues. V dropped 0 bases and J dropped 2; count of bases not matched to a gene: 3. CDR3 nucleotide sequence: TGTGCCAGCAGCTTAGCCACAGGGGGTACCTACGAGCAGTACTTC. Protein product: CASSLATGGTYEQYF. Full variable domain (missing parts from reference TRBV7-8 and TRBJ2-7): GAGVSQSPRYKVAKRGQDVALRCDPISGHVSLFWYQQALGQGPEFLTYFQNEAQLDKSGLPSDRFFAERPEGSVSTLKIQRTQQEDSAVYLCASSLATGGTYEQYFGPGTRLTVT.

The chain couples TRBV7-9 to TRBJ1-4; D is possibly TRBD1 (5 bases). The V end lost 2 bases, the J end lost 8 bases, and 6 bases lay between the germline ends. This CDR3 comprises 12 residues. Germline CDR1 SEHNR, CDR2 FQNEAQ (reference sequence). The CDR3 is CASSLKGEKLFF. The CDR3 nucleotides read TGTGCCAGCAGCTTAAAGGGGGAAAAACTGTTTTTT.

This clonotype has only a few counts. The chain employs TRBV19 and TRBJ1-5, with TRBD1 as a possible D gene (5 bases). In germline, CDR1 is LNHDA, CDR2 SQIVND (reference sequence). This CDR3 comprises 13 residues. V was trimmed by 7 bases and J by 7 bases, leaving 14 bases between them. The CDR3 loop reads CASTTGDGQPQHF. The CDR3 region has the DNA TGTGCCAGTACCACGGGGGATGGACAGCCCCAGCATTTT. Full variable domain (rest looked up from reference TRBV19 and TRBJ1-5): DGGITQSPKYLFRKEGQNVTLSCEQNLNHDAMYWYRQDPGQGLRLIYYSQIVNDFQKGDIAEGYSVSREKKESFPLTVTSAQKNPTAFYLCASTTGDGQPQHFGDGTRLSIL.

V is TRBV6-2 or TRBV6-3 and J is TRBJ2-3; D is ambiguous. The CDR3 contains 13 residues. V was shortened by 0 bases and J by 5 bases, with 6 bases between the two germline ends. CDR1 is MNHEY, CDR2 SVGEGT, per germline. CDR3 nucleotides: TGTGCCAGCAGTTACTCCGCAATAGATACGCAGTATTTT. Amino acids: CASSYSAIDTQYF.

The table lists this clonotype with a few counts. The genes are TRBV12-3 or TRBV12-4 and TRBJ1-2, with a possible D match to TRBD1 (6 bases). V was shortened by 4 bases and J by 4 bases, with 10 bases between the two germline ends. This CDR3 is 13 amino acids long. CDR3 region: CASSSTGSYGYTF. The CDR3 DNA reads TGTGCCAGCAGTTCCACAGGGTCCTATGGCTACACCTTC.

With regard to this clonotype: Germline and junction disagree at one end, which may indicate a read error. This chain joins TRBV11-2 and TRBJ2-1, with 9 bases fitting TRBD2. The V gene's germline CDR1 is SGHAT and CDR2 FQNNGV. This CDR3 region has 13 residues. The CDR3: CASSWTSANKQFF. The CDR3 bases are TGTGCCAGCAGCTGGACTAGCGCCAATAAGCAGTTCTTC.

Turning to this clonotype: A much larger clone differs by one base, so this may be a read error. The V call is TRBV7-2, the J call TRBJ1-5, with 7 bases identical to TRBD1. The CDR3 covers 15 residues. Trimming removed 4 bases from V and 6 bases from J; junction bases left unmatched: 9. The germline V gene has CDR1 SGHTA and CDR2 FQGNSA. The CDR3 protein is CASSSLDRVGQPQHF. DNA for the CDR3: TGTGCCAGCAGCTCCTTAGACAGGGTAGGTCAGCCCCAGCATTTT.

V usage is TRBV6-2 or TRBV6-3 and J usage is TRBJ2-1; D may be TRBD2 (8 bases). The V gene lost 7 bases and the J gene lost 6 bases, with 31 bases spanning the gap. Germline V gives CDR1 MNHEY, CDR2 SVGEGT. This CDR3 contains 19 residues. CDR3 nucleotide sequence: TGTGCCAGCATCGACCGGGACAGAAAAAGCGGGAGAGGGCTCAATGAGCAGTTCTTC. Amino acid sequence: CASIDRDRKSGRGLNEQFF.

This chain connects TRBV6-2 or TRBV6-3 to TRBJ1-1; D is undetermined. This CDR3 comprises 15 residues. Germline V gene sequence: CDR1 MNHEY, CDR2 SVGEGT. The V gene lost 2 bases and the J gene lost 0 bases, with 10 bases spanning the gap. The CDR3 DNA follows: TGTGCCAGCAGTTACGTCAGCTTCATGAACACTGAAGCTTTCTTT. As protein: CASSYVSFMNTEAFF.

This clonotype has more than one count but fewer than ten. V is TRBV23-1 and J is TRBJ2-1, with D perhaps assigned TRBD1 or TRBD2 (5 bases each). TRBV23-1 has ORF status, its function being uncertain. Deletions cut 3 bases from V and 3 bases from J, with 12 bases between. The CDR3 runs to 15 residues. CDR3 sequence (DNA): TGCGCCAGCAGTCAGAGGGGTTCGGTCTACAATGAGCAGTTCTTC. Protein product: CASSQRGSVYNEQFF.

This clonotype was counted many times. The chain couples TRBV7-2 to TRBJ2-7; D not certain. This CDR3 contains 14 residues. The V end was cut by 5 bases, the J end by 6 bases, with 17 bases between. Looked up from germline, CDR1 is SGHTA and CDR2 is FQGNSA. CDR3 coding DNA: TGTGCCAGCAGCGCGATCGGGCCTCAGAGCGAGCAGTACTTC. The encoded protein is CASSAIGPQSEQYF.

This clonotype was recorded at least ten times. This sequence joins TRBV7-3 and TRBJ2-2; the D is unclear. The ends were cut back, 5 bases at V and 4 bases at J, with 14 bases in the middle. Germline loops: CDR1 SGHTA, CDR2 FQGTGA. This CDR3 contains 15 residues. The CDR3 DNA is TGTGCCAGCAGCAACAGAGAATTAGGCACCGGGGAGCTGTTTTTT. Its protein is CASSNRELGTGELFF.